This passage covers 5 T cell receptor beta chains from one sample sequenced in a study of control samples from healthy donors and cancer patients. The protocol was immunoSEQ multiplex PCR, while the TCRdb copy is restricted to in-frame clones and leaves out a portion. The data hold 120,000 or so clones, with more than 75% observed a single time. Sequenced: blood. The receptors shown here come from a man in his sixties in good health.

This clone was observed once. This chain connects TRBV6-1 to TRBJ2-3, with 9 bases lining up with TRBD2. The length of the CDR3 is 17 residues. The V gene's germline CDR1 is MNHNS and CDR2 SASEGT. The V segment lost 1 base and the J segment 4 bases; nucleotides outside the gene matches: 9. The CDR3 DNA reads TGTGCCAGCAGTGAAGAGGGCGCTAGCGGGGTAGCAGATACGCAGTATTTT. It codes for CASSEEGASGVADTQYF.

The rearrangement links TRBV4-3 to TRBJ2-7; D perhaps matches TRBD1 (5 bases). With 4 bases removed from V and 5 bases from J, the gap between germline ends came to 21 bases. This CDR3 has 16 amino acids. The germline V gene has CDR1 LGHNA and CDR2 YSLEER. CDR3 coding DNA: TGCGCCAGCAGCCTCAGAGGTTCAGGGTTCGGAAACGAGCAGTACTTC. Its protein is CASSLRGSGFGNEQYF.

The CDR3 region has the DNA TGTGCCAGCTCCGGGACACGCAACTATGGCTACACCTTC. This translates into CASSGTRNYGYTF. The chain recombines TRBV12-3 or TRBV12-4 with TRBJ1-2; TRBD1 might be the D (6 bases). The CDR3 length is 13 residues. The V end was cut by 8 bases, the J end by 2 bases, with 12 bases between.

DNA for the CDR3: TGTGCCAGCTCTGGAGTTTCTAACTATGGCTACACCTTC. It codes for CASSGVSNYGYTF. The genes are TRBV6-5 and TRBJ1-2; D unclear. CDR1 MNHEY and CDR2 SVGAGI come from the germline V gene. Trimming shortened V by 8 bases and J by 0 bases, and 10 bases separated the two germline ends. The CDR3 runs to 13 residues.

This clone came up a few times. This chain connects TRBV6-6 to TRBJ2-3, with TRBD2 identical over 9 bases. In germline, CDR1 is MNHNY, CDR2 SVGAGI (reference sequence). The CDR3 totals 15 residues. J was trimmed by 8 bases and V by 2 bases; bases with no gene match: 8. The CDR3 is CASSYEGSGSATQYF. CDR3 DNA: TGTGCCAGCAGTTACGAGGGTAGCGGGAGTGCTACGCAGTATTTT.